The rows below give T cell receptor beta chains drawn from one sample of a study of identical twins. TCRdb ran MiXCR on the 5' RACE reads and lists one entry per CDR3 protein. The sample includes 500,000 or so distinct CDR3 sequences, approximately 14% seen only once; the top ten take approximately 0.98%. These data also featured in a second study, about yellow fever vaccine responses in identical twins.

Sequenced material: CD4+ T cells sorted from blood. These receptors came from a young woman in good health. CDR3s include the opening cysteine and the closing phenylalanine or tryptophan. D genes are given only for firm matches. The listing skips clone size in some rows; elsewhere it reads once, few, many or a size class.

D	size	V	J	CDR3	DNA
.	many	TRBV5-1	TRBJ2-2	CASSLASGDTGELFF	TGCGCCAGCAGCTTGGCGTCAGGGGACACCGGGGAGCTGTTTTTT
TRBD2	few	TRBV12-3/TRBV12-4	TRBJ2-3	CASSLISGSTDTQYF	TGTGCCAGCAGTTTAATTAGCGGGAGCACAGATACGCAGTATTTT
.	.	TRBV20-1	TRBJ1-2	CSARDLGQGDAANYGYTF	TGCAGTGCTAGAGATCTGGGGCAAGGGGACGCAGCTAACTATGGCTACACCTTC
.	.	TRBV9	TRBJ1-4	CASSVVATNEKLFF	TGTGCCAGCAGCGTAGTGGCAACTAATGAAAAACTGTTTTTT
TRBD1	few	TRBV20-1	TRBJ2-3	CSARDLQDRGRRDTQYF	TGCAGTGCTAGAGATCTGCAGGACAGGGGGCGAAGAGATACGCAGTATTTT
.	.	TRBV29-1	TRBJ2-1	CSVVRRRAYHEQFF	TGCAGCGTCGTACGGCGCAGGGCTTACCATGAGCAGTTCTTC
.	.	TRBV6-2/TRBV6-3	TRBJ2-6	CASSDPPGANVLTF	TGTGCCAGCAGTGACCCTCCAGGGGCCAACGTCCTGACTTTC
.	.	TRBV24-1	TRBJ2-1	CATSDLREQFF	TGTGCCACCAGTGATTTACGTGAGCAGTTCTTC
.	few	TRBV18	TRBJ2-1	CASSPLTGVYNEQFF	TGTGCCAGCTCACCCCTAACGGGGGTTTACAATGAGCAGTTCTTC
TRBD2	.	TRBV7-9	TRBJ2-3	CASSWGTSGITDTQYF	TGTGCCAGCAGCTGGGGGACTAGCGGGATTACAGATACGCAGTATTTT
TRBD1	few	TRBV6-1	TRBJ2-5	CASSVDRAKTQYF	TGTGCCAGCAGTGTGGACAGGGCCAAGACCCAGTACTTC
.	few	TRBV5-6	TRBJ2-1	CASSPIRRSSYNEQFF	TGTGCCAGCAGCCCAATACGGCGGAGCTCCTACAATGAGCAGTTCTTC
TRBD2	.	TRBV20-1	TRBJ2-7	CSARDRLALYEQYF	TGCAGTGCTAGAGATAGACTAGCCCTATACGAGCAGTACTTC
.	.	TRBV11-1	TRBJ2-7	CASRRNRDGPEQYF	TGTGCCAGCAGAAGAAACAGGGACGGACCCGAGCAGTACTTC
.	.	TRBV6-2/TRBV6-3	TRBJ2-6	CASSHSGKQQSGANVLTF	TGTGCCAGCAGTCACTCAGGAAAACAGCAATCTGGGGCCAACGTCCTGACTTTC
.	.	TRBV5-6	TRBJ2-7	CASSLQVPYEQYF	TGTGCCAGCAGCTTGCAGGTGCCGTACGAGCAGTACTTC
.	.	TRBV12-3/TRBV12-4	TRBJ2-7	CASSFILPYEQYF	TGTGCCAGCAGTTTCATCCTTCCCTACGAGCAGTACTTC
TRBD1	many	TRBV7-9	TRBJ2-1	CASSPHTGTGGFF	TGTGCCAGCAGCCCCCACACCGGGACAGGGGGCTTCTTC
.	.	TRBV12-3/TRBV12-4	TRBJ2-4	CASSSGQRGNIQYF	TGTGCCAGCAGTTCAGGACAGAGGGGCAACATTCAGTACTTC
.	.	TRBV5-1	TRBJ2-3	CASSFSAGTVTQYF	TGCGCCAGCAGCTTCTCTGCGGGAACAGTTACGCAGTATTTT
.	many	TRBV29-1	TRBJ2-1	CSVELRTVYNEQFF	TGCAGCGTTGAACTGAGGACAGTTTACAATGAGCAGTTCTTC
TRBD1	few	TRBV25-1	TRBJ2-5	CASSDSTGMETQYF	TGTGCCAGCAGTGATTCGACAGGGATGGAGACCCAGTACTTC